The entry below gives a single T cell receptor beta chain sequence along with its context. The data were obtained in a study of OX40 agonist ivuxolimab in advanced cancers. The germline CDR1 and CDR2 sequences are SGHRS and YFSETQ. The germline V and J ends were trimmed by 4 bases and 2 bases, with 15 bases remaining between them. There are 15 residues in the CDR3. TCRdb's copy holds only in-frame clones and misses some; the assay was immunoSEQ multiplex PCR. The top ten hold approximately 1% of the sample, which has about 60,000 clones, around 82% seen once. Source: CD4+ or CD8+ T cells sorted from blood, taken in a trial of the OX40 agonist ivuxolimab. The clonotype comes from an adult with an advanced solid tumor such as melanoma, head and neck, liver or kidney cancer. V is TRBV5-1 and J is TRBJ1-1; tentative D call: TRBD1 (6 bases). In DNA, the CDR3 is TGCGCCAGCAGCCAAACTGGACAGTTTAACACTGAAGCTTTCTTT. Amino acid sequence: CASSQTGQFNTEAFF.